The clone carrying this T cell receptor beta chain was observed once. Profiling relied on immunoSEQ multiplex PCR, and the TCRdb table lists in-frame clones only, not all of them. The sample yields some 34,000 clones, 85% seen once. In germline, CDR1 is ENHRY, CDR2 SYGVKD. The CDR3 covers 15 residues. Trimming cost V 3 bases and J 5 bases; bases outside gene matches: 7. These data originate in a study of blood T cell repertoires in COVID-19. Study details: Donors in the United States, Italy and Spain gave samples during acute or convalescent COVID-19.

The sequence was collected from a human donor in a cohort sampled during active COVID-19. The chain carries TRBV10-3 and TRBJ2-5; 9 bases align to TRBD2. Sequenced material: peripheral blood. CDR3 in amino acids: CAISDGGRAGETQYF. CDR3 nucleotide sequence: TGTGCCATCAGTGATGGCGGGAGGGCCGGGGAGACCCAGTACTTC.